This TCR beta chain originates from a study of blood T cell repertoires in COVID-19. Study summary: PBMCs, B-cell-depleted T cells, or T cells provided the cDNA or gDNA that made up the material.

Assay used: immunoSEQ multiplex PCR; TCRdb lists only in-frame clones, some missing. The sample holds fewer than 350,000 clones, 80% to 90% seen once. Participants reported their clinical history, and cohort assignment relied on those reports. In Cohort 3, a recovered donor had either two negative PCRs, clearance, or symptom resolution. What was sequenced was PBMCs or T cells enriched from blood (not recorded which). This TCR was recovered from a man younger than 40 who had recovered from COVID-19.

CDR3 region: CASSQETGSATEAFF. The CDR3 nucleotides read TGCGCCAGCAGCCAAGAAACAGGGAGTGCCACTGAAGCTTTCTTT. The V and J genes are TRBV4-3 and TRBJ1-1, with D perhaps TRBD1 (6 bases). With 0 bases removed from V and 4 bases from J, the gap between germline ends came to 12 bases. Germline lookup yields CDR1 LGHNA and CDR2 YSLEER. The CDR3 totals 15 residues.